This entry lists 26 T cell receptor beta chains sequenced from one sample in a study of CD8+ T cells in alopecia areata. The treatment: oral pan-JAK inhibitor, 5-10 mg twice daily. Following RNA extraction, reverse transcription yielded cDNA that acted as the sequencing template. Generated by immunoSEQ multiplex PCR, the TCRdb table keeps only in-frame clones and is missing some. Of fewer than 250,000 clones listed, approximately 56% are singletons. The material sequenced was CD4+ T cells sorted from blood, taken at week 4, from a patient treated with tofacitinib. The receptor source for this set is a human donor with alopecia areata.

V usage is TRBV18 and J usage is TRBJ2-3; D may correspond to TRBD1 or TRBD2 (5 bases each). The length of the CDR3 is 13 residues. Trimming took 3 bases from V and 11 from J, leaving 15 bases between them. The V gene's germline CDR1 is KGHSH and CDR2 LQKENI. The CDR3 is CASSPRRDGEQYF. The CDR3 DNA reads as TGTGCCAGCTCACCCCGACGGGACGGGGAGCAGTATTTT.

V and J are TRBV29-1 and TRBJ2-2, with TRBD2 identical over 9 bases. Germline trimming cut 7 bases from V and 0 bases from J; bases unmatched to any gene: 6. The CDR3 extends over 15 amino acids. Germline V gene sequence: CDR1 SQVTM, CDR2 ANQGSEA. CDR3: CSAPSGTANTGELFF. As DNA, the CDR3 is TGCAGCGCCCCTAGCGGGACCGCGAACACCGGGGAGCTGTTTTTT.

V gene TRBV30 combines with J gene TRBJ1-3, with a weak D call TRBD1 (6 bases). Germline V gives CDR1 GTSNPN, CDR2 SVGIG (reference sequence). CDR3 length equals 14 residues. V was pared by 3 bases and J by 2 bases, with 11 bases between. CDR3 residues: CAWRGGTTGNTIYF. Written as DNA, the CDR3 is TGTGCCTGGAGAGGCGGGACAACTGGAAACACCATATATTTT.

This clone has a single count. The rearrangement joins TRBV27 to TRBJ2-7, with 11 bases aligning to TRBD1. Germline lookup yields CDR1 MNHEY and CDR2 SMNVEV (reference sequence). The CDR3 extends over 15 amino acids. The V segment lost 6 bases and the J segment 5 bases; nucleotides outside the gene matches: 9. The CDR3 here is CASSPWGTGGNEQYF. The DNA for the CDR3 is TGTGCCAGCAGCCCGTGGGGGACAGGGGGGAACGAGCAGTACTTC.

The V gene is TRBV29-1, the J gene TRBJ2-1; possibly TRBD1 for D (5 bases). Between the trimmed V and J ends, which lost 4 bases and 6 bases, there was a span of 16 bases. The CDR3 runs to 14 residues. Germline lookup yields CDR1 SQVTM and CDR2 ANQGSEA. The CDR3 loop is CSVASARVSNEQFF. CDR3 sequence (DNA): TGCAGCGTTGCCTCGGCCAGGGTAAGCAATGAGCAGTTCTTC.

This clone was detected only a few times. The CDR3 DNA is TGCGCCAGCAGCCAAGAGATCAGGGGGCATGGCTACACCTTC. It specifies CASSQEIRGHGYTF. This chain links TRBV4-3 with TRBJ1-2, with 8 positions matching TRBD1. Germline trimming cut 0 bases from V and 6 bases from J; bases unmatched to any gene: 3. This CDR3 spans 14 amino acids. Germline V lookup: CDR1 LGHNA, CDR2 YSLEER.

V is TRBV29-1 and J is TRBJ2-2; D might be TRBD1 (6 bases). V was clipped by 7 bases and J by 1 base, with 10 bases between them. Germline V gene sequence: CDR1 SQVTM, CDR2 ANQGSEA. This CDR3 contains 13 residues. The DNA for the CDR3 is TGCAGCGCTGAGGGACAGAACACCGGGGAGCTGTTTTTT. This codes for CSAEGQNTGELFF.

The V gene is TRBV5-6, the J gene TRBJ1-2; D possibly corresponds to TRBD1 (5 bases). Trimming removed 4 bases at V and 5 bases at J, with 12 bases between. The CDR3 consists of 13 residues. Germline V gene lookup returns CDR1 SGHDT and CDR2 YYEEEE. This CDR3 is CASSGARWYGYTF. The CDR3 bases are TGTGCCAGCAGCGGGGCCCGGTGGTATGGCTACACCTTC.

The chain carries TRBV9 and TRBJ1-4; possible D gene TRBD1, 5 bases. The CDR3 extends over 14 amino acids. CDR1 is SGDLS, CDR2 YYNGEE, per germline. Between the trimmed V and J ends, which lost 2 bases and 8 bases, there was a span of 13 bases. In DNA, the CDR3 is TGTGCCAGCAGCGTTGGGACCGCGGGGGAAAAACTGTTTTTT. It encodes CASSVGTAGEKLFF.

This clone turned up a few times. This chain connects TRBV4-1 to TRBJ2-5; TRBD2 matches at 14 bases. The germline V gene has CDR1 MGHRA and CDR2 YSYEKL. V dropped 4 bases and J dropped 4; count of bases not matched to a gene: 14. The CDR3 length is 19 residues. The CDR3 DNA reads TGCGCCAGCAGCCTCTCCGGGACTAGCGGGAGTTCAAACAGAGAGACCCAGTACTTC. It encodes CASSLSGTSGSSNRETQYF.

CDR3 residues: CASTLGTNTEAFF. For the CDR3, the DNA is TGTGCCAGCACACTCGGGACGAACACTGAAGCTTTCTTT. The chain combines TRBV25-1 with TRBJ1-1, with D possibly TRBD1 on 5 matching bases. The length of the CDR3 is 13 residues. Trimming left V 7 bases short and J 1 base short, with 10 bases between. Germline-derived CDR1 and CDR2 are MGHDK and SYGVNS.

V is TRBV29-1 and J is TRBJ1-2, with D perhaps matching TRBD1 (5 bases). V lost 4 bases and J lost 0, with 9 bases in between. The length of the CDR3 is 13 residues. The germline V gene encodes CDR1 SQVTM and CDR2 ANQGSEA. The CDR3 here is CSVGQWTNYGYTF. In nucleotides, the CDR3 is TGCAGCGTTGGACAGTGGACTAACTATGGCTACACCTTC.

Only a few counts were recorded for this clone. This chain connects TRBV28 to TRBJ2-5; D remains ambiguous. The closer fit of TRBJ2-7 to the DNA end suggests the J call may be wrong. The CDR3 spans 13 residues. Germline-derived CDR1 and CDR2 are MDHEN and SYDVKM. The CDR3 DNA sequence: TGTGCCAGCAACAGACCGACCAGCTACGAGCAGTACTTC. Protein product: CASNRPTSYEQYF.

CDR3 bases: TGTGCCAGCAGCCCACGGACTAGCGGCTACGAGCAGTACTTC. This gives the protein CASSPRTSGYEQYF. The chain has TRBV4-2 and TRBJ2-7; 10 positions agree with TRBD2. Losses at the gene ends were 4 bases for V and 3 bases for J; bases not matched to a gene: 3. The germline V gene has CDR1 LGHNA and CDR2 YNFKEQ. This CDR3 is 14 amino acids long.

The chain uses TRBV6-5 and TRBJ2-2, with D perhaps TRBD1 (5 bases). Germline CDR1 reads MNHEY; CDR2 reads SVGAGI. This CDR3 comprises 14 residues. The V and J ends lost 7 bases and 6 bases respectively, with 15 bases between them. CDR3 DNA: TGTGCCAGCACCCCCTTGACAGTTCCCGGGGAGCTGTTTTTT. Its protein is CASTPLTVPGELFF.

This chain connects TRBV19 to TRBJ2-1; no definite D call. The V end was cut by 6 bases, the J end by 0 bases, with 6 bases between. The CDR3 sequence is 13 residues long. Germline values: CDR1 LNHDA, CDR2 SQIVND (reference sequence). In nucleotides, the CDR3 is TGTGCCAGTAGCACGAGCTCCTACAATGAGCAGTTCTTC. It yields the protein CASSTSSYNEQFF.

This clone is a singleton in its sample. J is TRBJ1-1 and V is TRBV5-1, with no clear D. CDR3 length: 13 amino acids. In germline, CDR1 is SGHRS, CDR2 YFSETQ. V was clipped by 7 bases and J by 4 bases, with 14 bases between them. Written as DNA, the CDR3 is TGCGCCAGCGCCAAATACGTTGGCACTGAAGCTTTCTTT. Translation: CASAKYVGTEAFF.

Here the CDR3 DNA reads TGTGCCAGCAGCCAATGGGGACGGATCTCTGGGGCCAACGTCCTGACTTTC. It is translated as CASSQWGRISGANVLTF. This chain connects TRBV14 to TRBJ2-6; D is perhaps TRBD1 or TRBD2 (5 bases each). The V gene's germline CDR1 is SGHDN and CDR2 FVKESK. Trimming pared 2 bases from V and 0 bases from J, leaving 11 bases between. The CDR3 has 17 amino acids.

The table lists this clone with a few counts. J is TRBJ1-2 and V is TRBV7-9, with D hard to call. The germline CDR1 and CDR2 sequences are SEHNR and FQNEAQ (reference sequence). The germline V and J ends were trimmed by 0 bases and 4 bases, with 3 bases remaining between them. The CDR3 is 12 residues long. In DNA form, the CDR3 reads TGTGCCAGCAGCTTAGCTACCTATGGCTACACCTTC. This gives the protein CASSLATYGYTF. Based on the CDR3 plus reference TRBV7-9 and TRBJ1-2, the full variable domain is DTGVSQNPRHKITKRGQNVTFRCDPISEHNRLYWYRQTLGQGPEFLTYFQNEAQLEKSRLLSDRFSAERPKGSFSTLEIQRTEQGDSAMYLCASSLATYGYTFGSGTRLTVV.

V is TRBV7-2 and J is TRBJ2-1; 8 bases align to TRBD1. CDR3 size: 16 residues. Trimming removed 4 bases from V and 3 bases from J; junction bases left unmatched: 8. Germline-derived CDR1 and CDR2 are SGHTA and FQGNSA. Here the CDR3 DNA reads TGTGCCAGCAGCTCCCGGGCCGGGACAGGCTACAATGAGCAGTTCTTC. It translates to CASSSRAGTGYNEQFF.

This chain connects TRBV11-2 to TRBJ2-7; weak D call: TRBD2 (5 bases). Trimming took off 2 bases at V and 4 bases at J, with 9 bases between the two ends. Germline CDR1 reads SGHAT; CDR2 reads FQNNGV. CDR3 length: 13 amino acids. The CDR3 DNA follows: TGTGCCAGCAGCTTAAGTAGGGAGTACGAGCAGTACTTC. Protein sequence: CASSLSREYEQYF.

The chain links TRBV7-9 to TRBJ2-1, with 7 nucleotides matching TRBD2. The CDR3 contains 15 residues. The germline CDR1 and CDR2 sequences are SEHNR and FQNEAQ (reference sequence). The V and J ends lost 5 bases and 5 bases, in that order; junction bases with no gene match: 9. CDR3 nucleotides: TGTGCCAGCAGCCCCGGACTAGGACGTAACAATGAGCAGTTCTTC. It codes for CASSPGLGRNNEQFF.

The V gene is TRBV10-3, the J gene TRBJ2-7; 10 nucleotides match TRBD1. CDR1 and CDR2 from the germline V gene are ENHRY and SYGVKD. The CDR3 covers 13 residues. The trim removed 10 bases at V and 1 base at J, leaving 4 bases unmatched. The CDR3 DNA reads TGTGCCACTCGGACAGGGGGTTCCTACGAGCAGTACTTC. Translating gives CATRTGGSYEQYF.

The chain links TRBV25-1 to TRBJ2-3; D is undetermined. The CDR3 length is 13 residues. The V end was cut by 10 bases, the J end by 0 bases, with 11 bases between. Germline lookup yields CDR1 MGHDK and CDR2 SYGVNS. CDR3 residues: CAISRSSTDTQYF. The CDR3 DNA sequence: TGTGCCATAAGCAGGAGCAGCACAGATACGCAGTATTTT.

This clone was seen more than once but under ten times. The rearrangement uses TRBV2 and TRBJ1-1; D remains unclear. There are 13 residues in the CDR3. Germline V gene sequence: CDR1 SNHLY, CDR2 FYNNEI. V shed 4 bases and J shed 0 bases, with 6 bases lying between them. The DNA for the CDR3 is TGTGCCAGCAGTGTTGCCATGAACACTGAAGCTTTCTTT. This translates into CASSVAMNTEAFF.

This sequence joins TRBV28 and TRBJ2-1; 11 bases are a match to TRBD1. Germline CDR1 and CDR2: MDHEN and SYDVKM. V shed 5 bases, J shed 8 bases, and the junction held 8 bases outside the gene matches. CDR3 size: 15 residues. For the CDR3, the DNA is TGTGCCAGCAGTGCCGGGACAGGGGGTTTCGATGAGCAGTTCTTC. Its translation is CASSAGTGGFDEQFF.